These T cell receptor beta chains were read from a single sample in a study of cytomegalovirus exposure and HLA in healthy donors. Libraries were prepared by immunoSEQ multiplex PCR; TCRdb keeps only in-frame clonotypes and omits some of them. In the table there are about 150,000 clones, 75% to 80% of which are singletons. The sample comprised PBMCs. Receptor source: a male donor in good health and CMV-seronegative. Each CDR3 is given with its conserved first and last residue. Fields, in order: clone size, CDR3 length, V gene, J gene, D gene, CDR3 DNA, CDR3 protein. A D gene is named only where the DNA matches it firmly. Only some rows state a clone size, as once, few, many or a class for expanded clones.

clone_size: NA; cdr3_length: 19; v_call: TRBV5-1; j_call: TRBJ2-3; d_call: NA; cdr3_nt: TGCGCCAGCAGCCCACCTCCGGGTCTAATAGTGAGGAGCACAGATACGCAGTATTTT; cdr3_aa: CASSPPPGLIVRSTDTQYF
clone_size: NA; cdr3_length: 13; v_call: TRBV6-5; j_call: TRBJ2-3; d_call: TRBD2; cdr3_nt: TGTGCCAGCACCCCCCGCGGGGGGCATACGCAGTATTTT; cdr3_aa: CASTPRGGHTQYF
clone_size: NA; cdr3_length: 15; v_call: TRBV13; j_call: TRBJ2-7; d_call: TRBD1; cdr3_nt: TGTGCCAGCAGCTACCCCGGGACAGGGAAATACGAGCAGTACTTC; cdr3_aa: CASSYPGTGKYEQYF
clone_size: NA; cdr3_length: 14; v_call: TRBV30; j_call: TRBJ2-3; d_call: NA; cdr3_nt: TGTGCCTCGGAGAGGGGACTTGAGACAGATACGCAGTATTTT; cdr3_aa: CASERGLETDTQYF
clone_size: few; cdr3_length: 16; v_call: TRBV9; j_call: TRBJ2-3; d_call: TRBD1; cdr3_nt: TGTGCCAGCAGCGTAGGTCCAGGGGGCGGCACAGATACGCAGTATTTT; cdr3_aa: CASSVGPGGGTDTQYF
clone_size: NA; cdr3_length: 14; v_call: TRBV7-3; j_call: TRBJ2-3; d_call: NA; cdr3_nt: TGTGCCAGCAGCTTGATTCGAGGCACAGATACGCAGTATTTT; cdr3_aa: CASSLIRGTDTQYF
clone_size: NA; cdr3_length: 12; v_call: TRBV5-4; j_call: TRBJ2-1; d_call: NA; cdr3_nt: TGTGCCAGCAGCTTGGAAGGGGATGAGCAGTTCTTC; cdr3_aa: CASSLEGDEQFF
clone_size: NA; cdr3_length: 19; v_call: TRBV5-1; j_call: TRBJ2-6; d_call: TRBD1; cdr3_nt: TGCGCCAGCAGCTTAACCGGGACAGGGGGCTTCTCTGGGGCCAACGTCCTGACTTTC; cdr3_aa: CASSLTGTGGFSGANVLTF
clone_size: NA; cdr3_length: 19; v_call: TRBV4-1; j_call: TRBJ2-3; d_call: TRBD1; cdr3_nt: TGCGCCAGCAGCCAAGATACCCGGGACAGGGGTCATAGCACAGATACGCAGTATTTT; cdr3_aa: CASSQDTRDRGHSTDTQYF
clone_size: NA; cdr3_length: 15; v_call: TRBV10-3; j_call: TRBJ2-4; d_call: NA; cdr3_nt: TGTGCCATCAGTGAGGTAGAGGGAGGCAAAAACATTCAGTACTTC; cdr3_aa: CAISEVEGGKNIQYF
clone_size: NA; cdr3_length: 15; v_call: TRBV10-3; j_call: TRBJ1-2; d_call: NA; cdr3_nt: TGTGCCATCAGTGAGTCCGGACAGAGACACTATGGCTACACCTTC; cdr3_aa: CAISESGQRHYGYTF
clone_size: NA; cdr3_length: 13; v_call: TRBV27; j_call: TRBJ1-2; d_call: TRBD1; cdr3_nt: TGTGCCAGCAGTTGGGCAGGGGGCGGGGGCTACACCTTC; cdr3_aa: CASSWAGGGGYTF
clone_size: NA; cdr3_length: 15; v_call: TRBV19; j_call: TRBJ2-5; d_call: TRBD1; cdr3_nt: TGTGCCAGTAGTTCCGACAGGGCCGCCGGGGAGACCCAGTACTTC; cdr3_aa: CASSSDRAAGETQYF
clone_size: NA; cdr3_length: 16; v_call: TRBV9; j_call: TRBJ2-2; d_call: NA; cdr3_nt: TGTGCCAGCAGGGTCGGTAGCACACAGGGTACCGGGGAGCTGTTTTTT; cdr3_aa: CASRVGSTQGTGELFF
clone_size: once; cdr3_length: 15; v_call: TRBV5-5; j_call: TRBJ1-5; d_call: NA; cdr3_nt: TGTGCCAGTGGGATCGGGGAGGACGGCTCTGGGCCCCAGCATTTT; cdr3_aa: CASGIGEDGSGPQHF
clone_size: once; cdr3_length: 17; v_call: TRBV23-1; j_call: TRBJ2-7; d_call: TRBD1; cdr3_nt: TGCGCCAGCAGTCAATCGTGTACAGGACAGGGAAACTACGAGCAGTACTTC; cdr3_aa: CASSQSCTGQGNYEQYF
clone_size: NA; cdr3_length: 15; v_call: TRBV7-9; j_call: TRBJ2-1; d_call: NA; cdr3_nt: TGTGCCAGCAGCTCCACAGGAATTTCCTACAATGAGCAGTTCTTC; cdr3_aa: CASSSTGISYNEQFF
clone_size: NA; cdr3_length: 15; v_call: TRBV4-1; j_call: TRBJ2-1; d_call: NA; cdr3_nt: TGCGCCAGCAGCCAAGTTAGCCAAGGCACCAATGAGCAGTTCTTC; cdr3_aa: CASSQVSQGTNEQFF
clone_size: NA; cdr3_length: 15; v_call: TRBV5-4; j_call: TRBJ2-1; d_call: NA; cdr3_nt: TGTGCCAGCAGCCGACACGCACAAGATTACAATGAGCAGTTCTTC; cdr3_aa: CASSRHAQDYNEQFF
clone_size: NA; cdr3_length: 17; v_call: TRBV19; j_call: TRBJ2-3; d_call: NA; cdr3_nt: TGTGCCAGTAGTATCCCCTCTAGAGGCCATGTCACAGATACGCAGTATTTT; cdr3_aa: CASSIPSRGHVTDTQYF
clone_size: NA; cdr3_length: 15; v_call: TRBV9; j_call: TRBJ2-1; d_call: TRBD2; cdr3_nt: TGTGCCAGCAGCTTAGCGGGAGGGCCGCAGTCTGAGCAGTTCTTC; cdr3_aa: CASSLAGGPQSEQFF
clone_size: NA; cdr3_length: 14; v_call: TRBV6-5; j_call: TRBJ1-2; d_call: NA; cdr3_nt: TGTGCCAGCAGTGACCCGACAGGCGCCTATGGCTACACCTTC; cdr3_aa: CASSDPTGAYGYTF
clone_size: NA; cdr3_length: 14; v_call: TRBV28; j_call: TRBJ1-3; d_call: TRBD1; cdr3_nt: TGTGCCAGCATCCGACAGGGGTCTGGAAACACCATATATTTT; cdr3_aa: CASIRQGSGNTIYF
clone_size: NA; cdr3_length: 15; v_call: TRBV5-4; j_call: TRBJ2-1; d_call: NA; cdr3_nt: TGTGCCAGCAGCTTGAAGACAGCGTCCTACAATGAGCAGTTCTTC; cdr3_aa: CASSLKTASYNEQFF
clone_size: NA; cdr3_length: 16; v_call: TRBV5-6; j_call: TRBJ2-3; d_call: NA; cdr3_nt: TGTGCCAGCAGCTCCTGGGGAGGAGGTGGCACAGATACGCAGTATTTT; cdr3_aa: CASSSWGGGGTDTQYF
clone_size: NA; cdr3_length: 15; v_call: TRBV30; j_call: TRBJ2-7; d_call: NA; cdr3_nt: TGTGCCTGGAGTCGAAACAGGTGGGGGCCCTACGAGCAGTACTTC; cdr3_aa: CAWSRNRWGPYEQYF
clone_size: NA; cdr3_length: 16; v_call: TRBV5-1; j_call: TRBJ2-3; d_call: NA; cdr3_nt: TGCGCCAGCGGGAAAGGGGACTTCGGAGGTGCAGATACGCAGTATTTT; cdr3_aa: CASGKGDFGGADTQYF
clone_size: NA; cdr3_length: 13; v_call: TRBV7-2; j_call: TRBJ2-4; d_call: NA; cdr3_nt: TGTGCCAGCAGCTTAGGGACAGAAAACATTCAGTACTTC; cdr3_aa: CASSLGTENIQYF
clone_size: once; cdr3_length: 17; v_call: TRBV2; j_call: TRBJ1-6; d_call: NA; cdr3_nt: TGTGCCAGCAGTGAAAATCTGGGGAGAGGGTACAATTCACCCCTCCACTTT; cdr3_aa: CASSENLGRGYNSPLHF
clone_size: few; cdr3_length: 16; v_call: TRBV5-5; j_call: TRBJ1-2; d_call: TRBD1; cdr3_nt: TGTGCCAGCAGCCCCGGGACAGGGGCAATGGCCTATGGCTACACCTTC; cdr3_aa: CASSPGTGAMAYGYTF
clone_size: once; cdr3_length: 14; v_call: TRBV27; j_call: TRBJ2-5; d_call: TRBD1; cdr3_nt: TGTGCCAGCAGTAGCTGGACAGGGAAAGAGACCCAGTACTTC; cdr3_aa: CASSSWTGKETQYF
clone_size: NA; cdr3_length: 13; v_call: TRBV25-1; j_call: TRBJ1-1; d_call: NA; cdr3_nt: TGTGCCAGCAGTGAATATGGGGAGACTGAAGCTTTCTTT; cdr3_aa: CASSEYGETEAFF
clone_size: NA; cdr3_length: 13; v_call: TRBV27; j_call: TRBJ2-1; d_call: NA; cdr3_nt: TGTGCCATCGCGGGACTCTACTACAATGAGCAGTTCTTC; cdr3_aa: CAIAGLYYNEQFF
clone_size: NA; cdr3_length: 16; v_call: TRBV10-3; j_call: TRBJ2-3; d_call: TRBD1; cdr3_nt: TGTGCCATCAGTGAGGGGACAGGGGTCGGCACAGATACGCAGTATTTT; cdr3_aa: CAISEGTGVGTDTQYF
clone_size: few; cdr3_length: 14; v_call: TRBV5-1; j_call: TRBJ2-7; d_call: NA; cdr3_nt: TGCGCCAGCAGCTCAGAAAACCCCGCCGGGGAGCAGTACTTC; cdr3_aa: CASSSENPAGEQYF
clone_size: NA; cdr3_length: 14; v_call: TRBV6-1; j_call: TRBJ2-2; d_call: NA; cdr3_nt: TGTGCCACCAGCTACGGGGGAAACACCGGGGAGCTGTTTTTT; cdr3_aa: CATSYGGNTGELFF
clone_size: NA; cdr3_length: 14; v_call: TRBV7-9; j_call: TRBJ1-6; d_call: NA; cdr3_nt: TGTGCCAGCAGCCGCGAAGCGGCGGATTCACCCCTCCACTTT; cdr3_aa: CASSREAADSPLHF
clone_size: NA; cdr3_length: 15; v_call: TRBV30; j_call: TRBJ1-2; d_call: NA; cdr3_nt: TGTGCCTGGAGTGAAGACCTGCTGGGGGGCTATGGCTACACCTTC; cdr3_aa: CAWSEDLLGGYGYTF
clone_size: NA; cdr3_length: 16; v_call: TRBV5-4; j_call: TRBJ1-1; d_call: NA; cdr3_nt: TGTGCCAGCAGCTTGGAGGAGAAGCGGGGTTACACTGAAGCTTTCTTT; cdr3_aa: CASSLEEKRGYTEAFF
clone_size: NA; cdr3_length: 13; v_call: TRBV29-1; j_call: TRBJ1-6; d_call: TRBD1; cdr3_nt: TGCAGCGTCGGGACAGATTATAATTCACCCCTCCACTTT; cdr3_aa: CSVGTDYNSPLHF
clone_size: NA; cdr3_length: 13; v_call: TRBV9; j_call: TRBJ2-5; d_call: NA; cdr3_nt: TGTGCCAGCAGCGTAGGGTCCAGTGAGACCCAGTACTTC; cdr3_aa: CASSVGSSETQYF
clone_size: NA; cdr3_length: 14; v_call: TRBV27; j_call: TRBJ1-5; d_call: NA; cdr3_nt: TGTGCCAGCAGTTTAGGGGGGGTGGGGCAGCCCCAGCATTTT; cdr3_aa: CASSLGGVGQPQHF
clone_size: NA; cdr3_length: 14; v_call: TRBV6-5; j_call: TRBJ1-5; d_call: NA; cdr3_nt: TGTGCCAGCAGCCCCCGGGATAGCAATCAGCCCCAGCATTTT; cdr3_aa: CASSPRDSNQPQHF
clone_size: NA; cdr3_length: 14; v_call: TRBV18; j_call: TRBJ1-1; d_call: NA; cdr3_nt: TGTGCCAGCTCACTCCAGGGCATGAACACTGAAGCTTTCTTT; cdr3_aa: CASSLQGMNTEAFF
clone_size: NA; cdr3_length: 15; v_call: TRBV5-1; j_call: TRBJ2-1; d_call: TRBD2; cdr3_nt: TGCGCCAGCAGCCAGACTAGCGGGGTATACAATGAGCAGTTCTTC; cdr3_aa: CASSQTSGVYNEQFF
clone_size: NA; cdr3_length: 14; v_call: TRBV5-1; j_call: TRBJ1-5; d_call: NA; cdr3_nt: TGCGCCAGCAGCTTGAACCCGGAGGTGAAGCCCCAGCATTTT; cdr3_aa: CASSLNPEVKPQHF
clone_size: once; cdr3_length: 15; v_call: TRBV7-3; j_call: TRBJ2-1; d_call: NA; cdr3_nt: TGTGCCAGCAGCTTAATACAGGGCTTTTACAATGAGCAGTTCTTC; cdr3_aa: CASSLIQGFYNEQFF
clone_size: NA; cdr3_length: 14; v_call: TRBV4-1; j_call: TRBJ2-7; d_call: TRBD2; cdr3_nt: TGCGCCAGCAGCCCAGGACTAGGTTCCTACGAGCAGTACTTC; cdr3_aa: CASSPGLGSYEQYF
clone_size: NA; cdr3_length: 16; v_call: TRBV7-9; j_call: TRBJ2-7; d_call: NA; cdr3_nt: TGTTCCAGCAGCTTGGGGGCAGGTCCCCTTTCCTACGAGCAGTACTTC; cdr3_aa: CSSSLGAGPLSYEQYF
clone_size: NA; cdr3_length: 12; v_call: TRBV30; j_call: TRBJ2-7; d_call: NA; cdr3_nt: TGTGCCTGGAGTGTAAGGGGCTACGAGCAGTACTTC; cdr3_aa: CAWSVRGYEQYF
clone_size: few; cdr3_length: 17; v_call: TRBV7-9; j_call: TRBJ2-7; d_call: NA; cdr3_nt: TGTTCCAGCAGCTTAGAGTTTAGGGCTGAGGGCGGGAATGAGCAGTACTTC; cdr3_aa: CSSSLEFRAEGGNEQYF
clone_size: NA; cdr3_length: 12; v_call: TRBV6-6; j_call: TRBJ1-1; d_call: NA; cdr3_nt: TGTGCCAGTTCGGGGGGGGTCTCTGAAGCTTTCTTT; cdr3_aa: CASSGGVSEAFF